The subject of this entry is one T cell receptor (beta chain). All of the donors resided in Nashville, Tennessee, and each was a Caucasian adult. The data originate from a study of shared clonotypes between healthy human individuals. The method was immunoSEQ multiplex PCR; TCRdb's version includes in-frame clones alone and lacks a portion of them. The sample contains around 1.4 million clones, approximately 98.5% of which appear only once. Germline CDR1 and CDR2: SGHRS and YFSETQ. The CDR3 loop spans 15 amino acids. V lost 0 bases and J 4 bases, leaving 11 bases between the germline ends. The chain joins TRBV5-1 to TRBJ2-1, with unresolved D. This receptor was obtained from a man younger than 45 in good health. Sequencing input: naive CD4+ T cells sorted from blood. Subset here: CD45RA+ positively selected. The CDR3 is CASSLDQLGYNEQFF. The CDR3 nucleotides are TGCGCCAGCAGCTTGGACCAACTGGGGTACAATGAGCAGTTCTTC.